Following are 5 T cell receptor beta chains from one sample sequenced in a study of T cells in Graves' hyperthyroidism and ophthalmopathy. Amplification of TCR beta CDR3 regions was performed using RNA transcripts as template. In the first-round RT-PCR of the TCR CDR3, the HTBI primer set was used. TCRdb reprocessed the multiplex PCR reads via MiXCR and lists one record per CDR3 protein. The table includes roughly 380,000 distinct CDR3 sequences, 11% to 15% detected once. Sequenced sample: blood. The receptors originated from a woman aged 60-70 years with Graves' hyperthyroidism.

This clonotype was detected many times. This sequence joins TRBV6-1 and TRBJ2-1; D is possibly TRBD1 or TRBD2 (6 bases each). Germline V CDR1 and CDR2: MNHNS, SASEGT. Trimming removed 7 bases at V and 1 base at J, with 20 bases between. The CDR3 has 17 residues. The CDR3 region is CASIMGGGIRSYNEQFF. The CDR3 coding sequence is TGTGCCAGCATAATGGGGGGCGGGATTCGGTCCTACAATGAGCAGTTCTTC.

This clonotype was seen ten or more times. J is TRBJ2-1 and V is TRBV9, with D possibly being TRBD2 (5 bases). Germline CDR1 SGDLS, CDR2 YYNGEE. The CDR3 covers 16 residues. V gave up 3 bases and J gave up 8 bases, with 21 bases separating them. This CDR3 is CASSASTTPGRDEQFF. As DNA, the CDR3 is TGTGCCAGCAGCGCCTCGACTACCCCGGGTAGAGATGAGCAGTTCTTC.

This clonotype was picked up many times. The V gene is TRBV5-1, the J gene TRBJ1-5; maybe TRBD1 (5 bases). The V gene's germline CDR1 is SGHRS and CDR2 YFSETQ. The ends were cut back, 0 bases at V and 4 bases at J, with 11 bases in the middle. CDR3 length: 15 residues. In nucleotides, the CDR3 is TGCGCCAGCAGCTTGGATAGGGGATCAAATCAGCCCCAGCATTTT. This encodes CASSLDRGSNQPQHF.

This clonotype occurred many times. Here the CDR3 reads CASSIQGAKGGDEQFF. In DNA form, the CDR3 reads TGTGCCAGCAGCATACAGGGGGCGAAAGGGGGAGATGAGCAGTTCTTC. The V gene is TRBV11-2, the J gene TRBJ2-1; 9 bases align to TRBD1. The CDR3 covers 16 residues. From germline, CDR1 is SGHAT and CDR2 FQNNGV. V shed 5 bases and J 8 bases; nucleotides not matched to a gene: 13.

This clonotype was detected ten times or more. The chain uses TRBV4-1 and TRBJ2-1; tentatively, D is TRBD1 (6 bases). The CDR3 runs to 13 residues. V was shortened by 4 bases and J by 5 bases, with 9 bases between the two germline ends. Germline CDR1 reads MGHRA; CDR2 reads YSYEKL. The CDR3 nucleotides read TGCGCCAGCAGCCCTGGACAGAACAATGAGCAGTTCTTC. Protein product: CASSPGQNNEQFF.